This T cell receptor beta chain is drawn from a study of cytomegalovirus exposure and HLA in healthy donors. Study-level findings and limits: A highly shared variant cluster was judged a likely technical artifact.

PCR was performed using 60 Vbeta and 13 Jbeta primers. TCRdb keeps only in-frame clones here, not all; method: immunoSEQ multiplex PCR. The sample lists 55,000 to 75,000 clones, less than 65% occurring once. The length of the CDR3 is 16 residues. V was pared by 5 bases and J by 0 bases, with 6 bases of the junction left unmatched. Germline assignment: CDR1 MNHNY and CDR2 SVGAGI (reference sequence). Concerning this clone itself: Its cognate antigen is unknown.

The receptor was derived from a man aged 25 to 40 in good health and CMV-seronegative. The chain joins TRBV6-6 to TRBJ1-2; 10 bases line up with TRBD1. The sequenced sample was PBMCs. This chain's CDR3 is CASSPGQGSSNYGYTF. The CDR3 coding sequence is TGTGCCAGCAGTCCGGGACAGGGGTCTTCTAACTATGGCTACACCTTC.